A selection of T cell receptor beta chains follows, all from one sample in a study of cytomegalovirus exposure and HLA in healthy donors. Only in-frame clones appear in the TCRdb table, and some are missing; sequencing was by immunoSEQ multiplex PCR. Of some 200,000 clones in the sample, over 80% are singletons; the top ten hold 1.5% to 2%. The sample consisted of PBMCs. These TCRs come from a man in his fifties or sixties in good health and CMV-seronegative. CDR3s include the opening cysteine and the closing phenylalanine or tryptophan. The order of the fields is CDR3 protein, V gene.

CDR3 protein: CASSPLMREEQYF
V gene: TRBV4-2

CDR3 protein: CASSLGQYYEQYF
V gene: TRBV5-1

CDR3 protein: CASSPLTGSYGYTF
V gene: TRBV9

CDR3 protein: CASSLAGGRLETQYF
V gene: TRBV7-6

CDR3 protein: CASSPGQGANSPLHF
V gene: TRBV7-9

CDR3 protein: CASSQGNSGVTDTQYF
V gene: TRBV4-2

CDR3 protein: CAIRQGALETQYF
V gene: TRBV10-3

CDR3 protein: CASSEEAAIGTEAFF
V gene: TRBV6-1

CDR3 protein: CASSTEIGGGTEAFF
V gene: TRBV5-1

CDR3 protein: CASSLGPSGSSGTDTQYF
V gene: TRBV5-4

CDR3 protein: CASSLTDGMNTEAFF
V gene: TRBV7-6

CDR3 protein: CASSDRGNPDTQYF
V gene: TRBV6-4